The entry that follows covers one T cell receptor (beta chain) sequence. Its specificity is not known. Libraries were prepared by immunoSEQ multiplex PCR; TCRdb keeps only in-frame clonotypes and omits some of them. The sample lists 75,000 to 100,000 clones; 88% were seen once. The entry originates in a study of T cell responses to AZD1222 COVID-19 vaccine. Study at large: Pooled in the analysis were second doses at about 4 or about 12 weeks.

Germline V CDR1 and CDR2: SGHTA, FQGTGA. V shed 0 bases and J 0 bases; nucleotides not matched to a gene: 9. There are 19 residues in the CDR3. Study conclusions and caveats: It was only after the peak T cell response that any repertoires were sampled. A mostly white British donor set with more females was recruited, and clonal diversity was possibly underestimated. Spike-specific TCR breadth rose after two AZD1222 doses, and depth rose as well.

This chain joins TRBV7-3 and TRBJ1-5, with TRBD1 identical over 9 bases. The clonotype comes from an adult in good health. The source material was peripheral blood, sampled on day 0 of AZD1222 vaccination. The chain's CDR3 is CASSLTVTGGAGSNQPQHF. The CDR3 nucleotides are TGTGCCAGCAGCTTAACGGTTACAGGGGGCGCGGGTAGCAATCAGCCCCAGCATTTT.